Following are 5 T cell receptor beta chains from one sample sequenced in a study of T cell responses to AZD1222 COVID-19 vaccine. Libraries were prepared by immunoSEQ multiplex PCR; TCRdb keeps only in-frame clonotypes and omits some of them. The top ten hold around 2.9% of the sample, which has 150,000 to 200,000 clones, about 87% seen once. Sequenced here: peripheral blood, sampled on day 0 of MenACWY control vaccination. These receptors were taken from an adult in good health.

This clone was seen more than once but under ten times. This rearrangement joins TRBV19 to TRBJ2-1; D assignment may be TRBD1 or TRBD2 (7 bases each). V was clipped by 5 bases and J by 8 bases, with 13 bases between them. This CDR3 has 13 amino acids. The germline V gene encodes CDR1 LNHDA and CDR2 SQIVND (reference sequence). CDR3 residues: CASSPRGGDEQFF. CDR3 DNA sequence: TGTGCCAGTAGTCCCAGGGGGGGGGATGAGCAGTTCTTC. The full variable domain, its missing parts supplied by reference TRBV19 and TRBJ2-1, is DGGITQSPKYLFRKEGQNVTLSCEQNLNHDAMYWYRQDPGQGLRLIYYSQIVNDFQKGDIAEGYSVSREKKESFPLTVTSAQKNPTAFYLCASSPRGGDEQFFGPGTRLTVL.

The gene calls are TRBV7-9 and TRBJ2-7; no clear D gene. Germline-derived CDR1 and CDR2 are SEHNR and FQNEAQ (reference sequence). Deletions cut 5 bases from V and 2 bases from J, with 13 bases between. CDR3 length: 14 residues. This CDR3 reads CASSLGSVTYEQYF. For the CDR3, the DNA is TGTGCCAGCAGCCTGGGGTCCGTGACCTACGAGCAGTACTTC.

A few counts support this clone. This chain joins TRBV21-1 and TRBJ2-7; the D call of TRBD2 is as the table states it, not checked on the DNA. TRBV21-1 is labeled a pseudogene. This CDR3 has 13 residues. The CDR3 here is CASRRVSRRKQYF. As DNA, the CDR3 is TGTGCCAGCCGGAGGGTCAGCAGGAGGAAGCAGTACTTC.

V and J are TRBV5-1 and TRBJ1-6, with 7 bases identical to TRBD1. This CDR3 contains 15 residues. V lost 7 bases to trimming and J lost 9 bases; unmatched junction nucleotides: 13. Germline assignment: CDR1 SGHRS and CDR2 YFSETQ. CDR3 amino acids: CASGIGDRESSPLHF. CDR3 DNA sequence: TGCGCCAGCGGTATTGGGGACAGAGAGTCTTCACCCCTCCACTTT.

V usage is TRBV7-2 and J usage is TRBJ2-5; D is undetermined. V lost 0 bases and J lost 5, with 13 bases in between. The CDR3 runs 15 residues. Germline values: CDR1 SGHTA, CDR2 FQGNSA. In DNA form, the CDR3 reads TGTGCCAGCAGCTTAGCCTCTTGGTCGTGGGAGACCCAGTACTTC. Protein sequence: CASSLASWSWETQYF.